What follows are 30 T cell receptor beta chains derived from one specimen sequenced in a study of shared clonotypes between healthy human individuals. Generated by immunoSEQ multiplex PCR, the TCRdb table keeps only in-frame clones and is missing some. The sample includes millions of clones, 85% to 95% of them seen just once. Sequencing was carried out using naive CD4+ T cells sorted from blood. Subset in this sample: CD45RA+ positively selected. Receptor source: a man between 18 and 35 years old in good health.

The chain has TRBV6-1 and TRBJ1-2, with a tentative D call TRBD1 (6 bases). Germline CDR1 MNHNS, CDR2 SASEGT. Trimming removed 4 bases from V and 3 bases from J, with 15 bases in between. There are 15 residues in the CDR3. CDR3 region: CASSGGLQGDYGYTF. DNA for the CDR3: TGTGCCAGCAGTGGGGGTCTACAGGGAGACTATGGCTACACCTTC.

On this clone itself: Other nucleotide sequences from this sample produce the same CDR3. This chain links TRBV19 with TRBJ1-1, with D perhaps matching TRBD1 (5 bases). V was trimmed by 2 bases and J by 3 bases, leaving 10 bases between them. Per the germline V gene, CDR1 is LNHDA and CDR2 is SQIVND (reference sequence). The CDR3 length is 14 residues. The CDR3 region is CASSIQGGDTEAFF. The CDR3 region has the DNA TGTGCCAGTAGTATACAGGGTGGGGACACTGAAGCTTTCTTT.

About this clone itself: A read error may produce the germline difference seen at one junction end. The chain recombines TRBV7-7 with TRBJ2-7, with a possible D match to TRBD2 (5 bases). This CDR3 has 15 amino acids. CDR1 and CDR2 from the germline V gene are SSHAT and FNYEAQ (reference sequence). The CDR3 spells CASSLAQPGSGEQYF. In nucleotides, the CDR3 is TGTGCTAGCAGCTTAGCCCAACCGGGGTCTGGCGAGCAGTACTTC. The complete variable domain, with remaining parts taken from reference TRBV7-7 and TRBJ2-7, reads GAGVSQSPRYKVTKRGQDVTLRCDPISSHATLYWYQQALGQGPEFLTYFNYEAQPDKSGLPSDRFSAERPEGSISTLTIQRTEQRDSAMYRCASSLAQPGSGEQYFGPGTRLTVT.

In its sample, this clone was seen a few times. The chain employs TRBV5-1 and TRBJ1-5; D possibly corresponds to TRBD1 (6 bases). From germline, CDR1 is SGHRS and CDR2 YFSETQ. This CDR3 spans 14 amino acids. V shed 0 bases and J shed 5 bases, with 9 bases lying between them. For the CDR3, the DNA is TGCGCCAGCAGCTTGGACAGGGCTGATCAGCCCCAGCATTTT. It is translated as CASSLDRADQPQHF.

The sample holds a few counts of this clone. The chain links TRBV10-3 to TRBJ1-6, with TRBD1 matching over 11 bases. The ends lost 7 bases at V and 8 bases at J; junction bases unmatched: 1. The CDR3 has 13 residues. Germline V gene sequence: CDR1 ENHRY, CDR2 SYGVKD. The DNA for the CDR3 is TGTGCCATCACGGACAGGGGGCATTCACCCCTCCACTTT. Translating it yields CAITDRGHSPLHF.

The chain joins TRBV7-9 to TRBJ1-6; possibly TRBD1 for D (6 bases). CDR1 and CDR2 (germline): SEHNR, FQNEAQ (reference sequence). The CDR3 spans 15 residues. Trimming removed 5 bases at V and 5 bases at J, with 13 bases between. CDR3: CASSRWTEDNSPLHF. The CDR3 bases are TGTGCCAGCAGCCGATGGACAGAGGATAATTCACCCCTCCACTTT.

This clone occurred once. The V call is TRBV5-6, the J call TRBJ2-2; D call uncertain. The CDR3 totals 12 residues. Trimming stripped 4 bases from V and 5 bases from J, with 6 bases between. CDR1 is SGHDT, CDR2 YYEEEE, per germline. The CDR3 nucleotides are TGTGCCAGCAGCCCAGTTACCGGGGAGCTGTTTTTT. Protein product: CASSPVTGELFF.

The chain carries TRBV7-2 and TRBJ2-5; D is perhaps TRBD2 (7 bases). CDR1 is SGHTA and CDR2 is FQGNSA in the germline V gene. V was trimmed by 0 bases and J by 6 bases, leaving 14 bases between them. This CDR3 spans 15 amino acids. The CDR3 nucleotides are TGTGCCAGCAGCTTAGCGGGGGGGCCGGGGCAGACCCAGTACTTC. Protein: CASSLAGGPGQTQYF.

The J gene is TRBJ2-5, the V gene TRBV10-1; D is undetermined. Germline V CDR1 and CDR2: WNHNN, SYGVQD (reference sequence). V was pared by 0 bases and J by 1 base, with 9 bases between. This CDR3 is 15 amino acids long. The CDR3 sequence is CASSESRQPQETQYF. CDR3 nucleotides: TGCGCCAGCAGTGAGTCCCGCCAGCCCCAAGAGACCCAGTACTTC.

CDR3 protein: CASSLDASRNTEAFF. CDR3 coding DNA: TGTGCCAGCAGCTTAGATGCGAGTCGGAACACTGAAGCTTTCTTT. The chain links TRBV7-9 to TRBJ1-1; D uncertain. The CDR3 runs 15 residues. V was clipped by 1 base and J by 1 base, with 10 bases between them. Germline assignment: CDR1 SEHNR and CDR2 FQNEAQ (reference sequence).

The J gene is TRBJ2-2, the V gene TRBV21-1. TRBV21-1 is a pseudogene locus. The length of the CDR3 is 18 residues. In nucleotides, the CDR3 is TGTGCCAGCAGCAAGACCACCCAATCACGCGCGAACACCGGGGAGCTGTTTTTT. Amino acids: CASSKTTQSRANTGELFF.

The table lists this clone with a count of one. The rearrangement joins TRBV12-5 to TRBJ2-4; 9 nucleotides line up with TRBD1. The CDR3 runs to 14 residues. After removal of 3 bases from V and 8 bases from J, the junction contained 5 bases not matched to a gene. Looked up from germline, CDR1 is LGHNT and CDR2 is FRNRAP. The CDR3 bases are TGTGCTAGTGGTTTAACAGGGGGCAGGGACATTCAGTACTTC. Protein: CASGLTGGRDIQYF. The full variable domain, with the rest looked up from reference TRBV12-5 and TRBJ2-4, is DARVTQTPRHKVTEMGQEVTMRCQPILGHNTVFWYRQTMMQGLELLAYFRNRAPLDDSGMPKDRFSAEMPDATLATLKIQPSEPRDSAVYFCASGLTGGRDIQYFGAGTRLSVL.

This sequence joins TRBV7-9 and TRBJ1-1; D might be TRBD1 (6 bases). Trimming left V 3 bases short and J 4 bases short, with 18 bases between. The CDR3 runs to 16 residues. Germline lookup yields CDR1 SEHNR and CDR2 FQNEAQ (reference sequence). CDR3 region: CASSLRDRMLGTEAFF. The CDR3 DNA reads TGTGCCAGCAGCTTGCGTGACAGGATGCTGGGCACTGAAGCTTTCTTT.

The gene calls are TRBV2 and TRBJ2-3; D is perhaps TRBD1 (5 bases). The CDR3 totals 12 residues. With 9 bases removed from V and 6 bases from J, the gap between germline ends came to 13 bases. Germline assignment: CDR1 SNHLY and CDR2 FYNNEI. Here the CDR3 DNA reads TGTGCCAGTCGAGGACCAGGGGATACGCAGTATTTT. Translated: CASRGPGDTQYF.

This rearrangement joins TRBV7-2 to TRBJ2-1; D gene ambiguous. This CDR3 is 12 amino acids long. CDR1 is SGHTA, CDR2 FQGNSA, per germline. Trimming took 1 base from V and 8 from J, leaving 6 bases between them. DNA of the CDR3: TGTGCCAGCAGCTTAGTTGCCGATGAGCAGTTCTTC. Translation: CASSLVADEQFF. The full variable domain, rest sourced from reference TRBV7-2 and TRBJ2-1, is GAGVSQSPSNKVTEKGKDVELRCDPISGHTALYWYRQSLGQGLEFLIYFQGNSAPDKSGLPSDRFSAERTGGSVSTLTIQRTQQEDSAVYLCASSLVADEQFFGPGTRLTVL.

This sequence joins TRBV5-6 and TRBJ1-2; perhaps TRBD1 as D (6 bases). CDR1 SGHDT and CDR2 YYEEEE come from the germline V gene. The CDR3 has 15 amino acids. With 0 bases removed from V and 8 bases from J, the gap between germline ends came to 17 bases. The CDR3 DNA sequence: TGTGCCAGCAGCTTGGGGCAGGGGAGGTCCGAAGGCTACACCTTC. Translated, it gives CASSLGQGRSEGYTF. The full variable domain, its missing parts supplied by reference TRBV5-6 and TRBJ1-2, is DAGVTQSPTHLIKTRGQQVTLRCSPKSGHDTVSWYQQALGQGPQFIFQYYEEEERQRGNFPDRFSGHQFPNYSSELNVNALLLGDSALYLCASSLGQGRSEGYTFGSGTRLTVV.

V is TRBV19 and J is TRBJ2-2; a possible D gene is TRBD1 (5 bases). The CDR3 spans 17 residues. V shed 1 base and J shed 6 bases, with 18 bases lying between them. Germline V lookup: CDR1 LNHDA, CDR2 SQIVND (reference sequence). Here the CDR3 reads CASSIALGRVVPGELFF. The CDR3 DNA reads as TGTGCCAGTAGTATAGCCCTCGGCAGGGTGGTGCCCGGGGAGCTGTTTTTT.

This clone was observed once. V usage is TRBV7-2 and J usage is TRBJ2-6; 9 positions agree with TRBD2. V lost 5 bases to trimming and J lost 2 bases; unmatched junction nucleotides: 7. The CDR3 has 17 residues. Germline loops: CDR1 SGHTA, CDR2 FQGNSA. CDR3 protein: CASSLDGGRAGANVLTF. The DNA for the CDR3 is TGTGCCAGCAGCCTCGACGGCGGGAGGGCTGGGGCCAACGTCCTGACTTTC.

The chain is built from TRBV7-9 and TRBJ1-6, with a tentative D call TRBD1 (5 bases). The CDR3 consists of 16 residues. Germline assignment: CDR1 SEHNR and CDR2 FQNEAQ (reference sequence). The germline V and J ends were trimmed by 5 bases and 5 bases, with 16 bases remaining between them. The CDR3 sequence: CASSGGRGTDNSPLHF. The CDR3 DNA reads TGTGCCAGCAGCGGGGGGAGAGGGACGGATAATTCACCCCTCCACTTT.

V and J are TRBV7-9 and TRBJ2-5; D is undetermined. The V end lost 4 bases, the J end lost 1 base, and 13 bases lay between the germline ends. Germline CDR1 and CDR2: SEHNR and FQNEAQ (reference sequence). The CDR3 runs 15 residues. CDR3 DNA sequence: TGTGCCAGCAGCTCCGCGGCGGTGGTCCAAGAGACCCAGTACTTC. Residues: CASSSAAVVQETQYF.

This chain uses TRBV12-5 with TRBJ2-1; perhaps D is TRBD1 or TRBD2 (5 bases each). There are 16 residues in the CDR3. V was shortened by 0 bases and J by 5 bases, with 14 bases between the two germline ends. CDR1 and CDR2 from the germline V gene are LGHNT and FRNRAP. This CDR3 is CASGLVLGTHNNEQFF. CDR3 coding DNA: TGTGCTAGTGGTTTGGTATTAGGGACCCACAACAATGAGCAGTTCTTC.

The rearrangement joins TRBV5-6 to TRBJ1-5; TRBD1 is a possible D gene (6 bases). CDR1 and CDR2 from the germline V gene are SGHDT and YYEEEE. Trimming took off 4 bases at V and 0 bases at J, with 20 bases between the two ends. The CDR3 sequence is 18 residues long. This CDR3 is CASSLGLQGPYSNQPQHF. CDR3 coding DNA: TGTGCCAGCAGCCTAGGGTTGCAGGGGCCGTATAGCAATCAGCCCCAGCATTTT.

The V and J genes are TRBV27 and TRBJ2-7; 8 nucleotides line up with TRBD1. The CDR3 loop spans 14 amino acids. Germline CDR1 is MNHEY and CDR2 is SMNVEV (reference sequence). The V and J ends lost 5 bases and 3 bases, in that order; junction bases with no gene match: 6. CDR3 in DNA: TGTGCCAGCAGTGCGACAGGGGCGCACTACGAGCAGTACTTC. Translating it yields CASSATGAHYEQYF.

The chain links TRBV19 to TRBJ2-1, with TRBD2 matching 9 bases. Germline CDR1 reads LNHDA; CDR2 reads SQIVND (reference sequence). The CDR3 consists of 17 residues. V was clipped by 2 bases and J by 1 base; unmatched bases: 6. The CDR3 reads CASSITAGGLSYNEQFF. The CDR3 DNA reads as TGTGCCAGTAGTATAACAGCGGGAGGTTTATCCTACAATGAGCAGTTCTTC. The full variable domain, with the rest looked up from reference TRBV19 and TRBJ2-1, is DGGITQSPKYLFRKEGQNVTLSCEQNLNHDAMYWYRQDPGQGLRLIYYSQIVNDFQKGDIAEGYSVSREKKESFPLTVTSAQKNPTAFYLCASSITAGGLSYNEQFFGPGTRLTVL.

Notes on this clone: The sample has other DNA sequences that encode this CDR3 too. The chain has TRBV28 and TRBJ2-7, with D perhaps TRBD2 (6 bases). CDR3 size: 14 residues. V lost 5 bases, J lost 1 base, and 12 bases lay in between. Germline-derived CDR1 and CDR2 are MDHEN and SYDVKM. CDR3 DNA sequence: TGTGCCAGCAGTCCTGGAGGGTCATCCTACGAGCAGTACTTC. Translating it yields CASSPGGSSYEQYF.

This chain connects TRBV7-9 to TRBJ2-5; D remains ambiguous. The V gene's germline CDR1 is SEHNR and CDR2 FQNEAQ (reference sequence). Trimming stripped 1 base from V and 7 bases from J, with 7 bases between. The CDR3 has 12 amino acids. The CDR3 sequence: CASSLGHGTQYF. The CDR3 bases are TGTGCCAGCAGCTTAGGCCATGGGACCCAGTACTTC. Variable domain in full (rest from reference TRBV7-9 and TRBJ2-5): DTGVSQNPRHKITKRGQNVTFRCDPISEHNRLYWYRQTLGQGPEFLTYFQNEAQLEKSRLLSDRFSAERPKGSFSTLEIQRTEQGDSAMYLCASSLGHGTQYFGPGTRLLVL.

V and J are TRBV21-1 and TRBJ2-5. TRBV21-1 is noted as a pseudogene. The CDR3 runs to 14 residues. The CDR3 spells CASSKVQTQETQYF. As DNA, the CDR3 is TGTGCCAGCAGCAAAGTGCAGACCCAAGAGACCCAGTACTTC.

This chain connects TRBV5-4 to TRBJ2-2; D possibly uses TRBD1 or TRBD2 (6 bases each). The V gene lost 4 bases and the J gene lost 1 base, with 14 bases spanning the gap. The CDR3 consists of 16 residues. The germline V gene has CDR1 SGHNT and CDR2 YYREEE (reference sequence). CDR3 DNA sequence: TGTGCCAGCAGCCGGGGGCGACAGGAGAACACCGGGGAGCTGTTTTTT. Its translation: CASSRGRQENTGELFF.

The V and J genes are TRBV2 and TRBJ2-7, with 10 bases aligning to TRBD1. After removal of 6 bases from V and 7 bases from J, the junction contained 9 bases not matched to a gene. Germline V gives CDR1 SNHLY, CDR2 FYNNEI. This CDR3 contains 14 residues. Here the CDR3 DNA reads TGTGCCAGCAGGCTCGACAGGGGGCTAGGGGAGCAGTACTTC. Translating gives CASRLDRGLGEQYF.

This chain joins TRBV4-2 and TRBJ2-7; D might be TRBD2 (5 bases). Trimming took 0 bases from V and 6 from J, leaving 18 bases between them. Looked up from germline, CDR1 is LGHNA and CDR2 is YNFKEQ. The CDR3 totals 16 residues. CDR3 DNA sequence: TGTGCCAGCAGCCAAGATCTTGCTAGCCTGGGTGGCGAGCAGTACTTC. Translation: CASSQDLASLGGEQYF.